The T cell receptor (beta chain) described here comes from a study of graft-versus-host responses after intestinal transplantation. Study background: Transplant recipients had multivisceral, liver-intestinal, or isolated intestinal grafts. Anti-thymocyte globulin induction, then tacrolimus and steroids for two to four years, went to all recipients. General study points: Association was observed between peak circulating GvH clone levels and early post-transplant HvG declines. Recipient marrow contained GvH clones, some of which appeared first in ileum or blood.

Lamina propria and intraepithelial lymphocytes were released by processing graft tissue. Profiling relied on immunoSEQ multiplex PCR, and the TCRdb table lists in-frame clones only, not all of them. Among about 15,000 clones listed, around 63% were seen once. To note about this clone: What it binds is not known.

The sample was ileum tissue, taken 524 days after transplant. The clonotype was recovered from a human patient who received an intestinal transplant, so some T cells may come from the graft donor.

CDR3 in amino acids: CASRRNTGELFF. The CDR3 nucleotides read TGTGCCAGCAGGCGGAACACCGGGGAGCTGTTTTTT. The rearrangement uses TRBV5-6 and TRBJ2-2; D remains ambiguous. The CDR3 extends over 12 amino acids. Trimming removed 5 bases at V and 1 base at J, with 3 bases between. Germline CDR1 reads SGHDT; CDR2 reads YYEEEE.